These 20 T cell receptor beta chains share one sample of origin, sequenced in a study of blood T cell repertoires in COVID-19 (TCRdb year 2020). Libraries were constructed by the immunoSEQ multiplex PCR assay. TCRdb provides this immuneACCESS table in a form limited to in-frame rearrangements. Some clones are lacking; in checked studies, under half of them reflect an unresolved V gene, and why the rest are absent is not known. The sample profile shows about 430,000 clones; more than 75% of them were found once. The ten top clones hold around 0.91% of the sample. The sample comprised PBMCs or T cells enriched from blood (not recorded which). These receptors originate from a woman aged 30 to 39 with acute COVID-19.

The chain links TRBV7-9 to TRBJ1-4; D is possibly TRBD1 (6 bases). The CDR3 length is 12 residues. The germline V gene encodes CDR1 SEHNR and CDR2 FQNEAQ (reference sequence). Trimming shortened V by 5 bases and J by 13 bases, and 14 bases separated the two germline ends. For the CDR3, the DNA is TGTGCCAGCAGCCCCCGACAGGCGATACTGTTTTTT. Residues: CASSPRQAILFF.

V and J are TRBV4-1 and TRBJ2-7; possibly TRBD1 for D (6 bases). V dropped 1 base and J dropped 6 bases, with 10 bases sitting between them. The CDR3 has 13 residues. The germline V gene has CDR1 MGHRA and CDR2 YSYEKL. The CDR3 spells CASSQGGRTEQYF. CDR3 DNA sequence: TGCGCCAGCAGCCAAGGGGGGCGGACCGAGCAGTACTTC.

V is TRBV4-1 and J is TRBJ2-2; 11 bases fit TRBD2. The CDR3 has 19 residues. The V and J ends lost 1 base and 0 bases, in that order; junction bases with no gene match: 7. CDR1 MGHRA and CDR2 YSYEKL come from the germline V gene. CDR3 amino acids: CASSQAASGGPSNTGELFF. The CDR3 nucleotides are TGCGCCAGCAGCCAAGCAGCTAGCGGGGGGCCATCGAACACCGGGGAGCTGTTTTTT.

The chain carries TRBV19 and TRBJ2-5; D is perhaps TRBD1 (6 bases). The CDR3 has 15 residues. Between the trimmed V and J ends, which lost 3 bases and 5 bases, there was a span of 16 bases. Looked up from germline, CDR1 is LNHDA and CDR2 is SQIVND (reference sequence). The CDR3 region is CASSMTGPGEETQYF. Here the CDR3 DNA reads TGTGCCAGTAGTATGACAGGTCCCGGTGAGGAGACCCAGTACTTC.

There are a few counts of this clone. This chain links TRBV30 with TRBJ2-5, with unresolved D. Germline V gene lookup returns CDR1 GTSNPN and CDR2 SVGIG (reference sequence). V lost 2 bases and J lost 4, with 11 bases in between. This CDR3 region has 13 residues. The CDR3 DNA sequence: TGTGCCTGGAGTACGGGTCTTGCAGAGACCCAGTACTTC. Protein sequence: CAWSTGLAETQYF.

The count of this clone is one. V usage is TRBV7-2 and J usage is TRBJ2-3; D is possibly TRBD2 (6 bases). The CDR3 is 19 amino acids. The germline V and J ends were trimmed by 3 bases and 1 base, with 23 bases remaining between them. CDR1 and CDR2 (germline): SGHTA, FQGNSA. The DNA for the CDR3 is TGTGCCAGCAGCTTTTGGACGGGGTCAGGACTACGCCGCACAGATACGCAGTATTTT. Translation: CASSFWTGSGLRRTDTQYF.

This clone appeared a few times. The chain carries TRBV11-1 and TRBJ1-6; D is undetermined. Germline loops: CDR1 SGHAT, CDR2 FQDESV (reference sequence). Between the trimmed V and J ends, which lost 5 bases and 6 bases, there was a span of 8 bases. The CDR3 runs 13 residues. For the CDR3, the DNA is TGTGCCAGCAGCCCATTGAGTAATTCACCCCTCCACTTT. Its protein is CASSPLSNSPLHF.

V is TRBV7-2 and J is TRBJ2-7; D is perhaps TRBD1 (6 bases). This CDR3 comprises 15 residues. From germline, CDR1 is SGHTA and CDR2 FQGNSA. V was cut by 5 bases and J by 3 bases, with 17 bases left in between. In nucleotides, the CDR3 is TGTGCCAGCAGCGTAGTACAGGGATGGAGCTACGAGCAGTACTTC. It specifies CASSVVQGWSYEQYF.

This clone has a handful of counts. This rearrangement joins TRBV15 to TRBJ1-1; 7 bases are shared with TRBD1. V shed 4 bases, J shed 5 bases, and the junction held 7 bases outside the gene matches. This CDR3 comprises 14 residues. Per germline, CDR1 LNHNV and CDR2 YYDKDF (reference sequence). The CDR3 nucleotides are TGTGCCACCAGCAATCAAATACAGGGGACTGAAGCTTTCTTT. Residues: CATSNQIQGTEAFF.

The J gene is TRBJ2-6, the V gene TRBV21-1; the DNA was not compared with TRBD2, the D call given in the table. TRBV21-1 is classified as a pseudogene. The length of the CDR3 is 15 residues. CDR3 region: CASSKGGSGANVLTF. The CDR3 DNA is TGTGCCAGCAGCAAAGGCGGCTCTGGGGCCAACGTCCTGACTTTC.

The gene calls are TRBV5-1 and TRBJ1-5; a possible D gene is TRBD1 (5 bases). The CDR3 is made up of 14 amino acids. CDR1 is SGHRS and CDR2 is YFSETQ in the germline V gene. The V end lost 4 bases, the J end lost 5 bases, and 13 bases lay between the germline ends. The CDR3, as DNA: TGCGCCAGCAGCCCTGACAGTAGAGATCAGCCCCAGCATTTT. The encoded protein is CASSPDSRDQPQHF.

In its sample, this clone was seen once. This chain connects TRBV5-1 to TRBJ1-2, with no clear D. CDR1 is SGHRS and CDR2 is YFSETQ in the germline V gene. Trimming left V 3 bases short and J 7 bases short, with 10 bases between. The CDR3 loop spans 12 amino acids. The CDR3, as DNA: TGCGCCAGCAGCTCAAACACCGCTGGCTACACCTTC. This encodes CASSSNTAGYTF.

V and J are TRBV6-2 or TRBV6-3 and TRBJ2-1, with 13 nucleotides matching TRBD2. V lost 2 bases, J lost 2 bases, and 6 bases stayed unmatched. The CDR3 covers 18 residues. CDR1 is MNHEY and CDR2 is SVGEGT in the germline V gene. The CDR3 is CASSYNTLAGGPYNEQFF. CDR3 in DNA: TGTGCCAGCAGTTACAACACACTAGCGGGGGGGCCCTACAATGAGCAGTTCTTC.

This sequence joins TRBV28 and TRBJ2-1, with D maybe TRBD1 (6 bases). Germline lookup yields CDR1 MDHEN and CDR2 SYDVKM. This CDR3 spans 15 amino acids. V lost 6 bases, J lost 0 bases, and 12 bases lay in between. The CDR3 region has the DNA TGTGCCAGCAGAACCGGGGACAACTCCTACAATGAGCAGTTCTTC. Protein product: CASRTGDNSYNEQFF.

The rearrangement uses TRBV11-1 and TRBJ1-1; the D gene is possibly TRBD1 (5 bases). Trimming took off 2 bases at V and 2 bases at J, with 15 bases between the two ends. The CDR3 is 16 amino acids. The germline V gene encodes CDR1 SGHAT and CDR2 FQDESV (reference sequence). In nucleotides, the CDR3 is TGTGCCAGCAGCTTACCGTATAGAACAGGAAACACTGAAGCTTTCTTT. It is translated as CASSLPYRTGNTEAFF.

The chain recombines TRBV20-1 with TRBJ1-1; 8 nucleotides match TRBD1. Trimming at V came to 3 bases and at J to 8 bases, leaving 2 bases not matched to a gene. CDR3 length: 11 amino acids. The V gene's germline CDR1 is DFQATT and CDR2 SNEGSKA (reference sequence). CDR3: CSASRTGEAFF. The CDR3 DNA reads TGCAGTGCTAGCCGGACAGGGGAAGCTTTCTTT.

V is TRBV3-1 (or the pseudogene TRBV3-2) and J is TRBJ1-2; 7 positions agree with TRBD1. The V segment lost 4 bases and the J segment 4 bases; nucleotides outside the gene matches: 9. Germline CDR1 LGHDT, CDR2 YNNKEL (reference sequence). CDR3 length: 15 amino acids. CDR3 in amino acids: CASSLTLTGIYGYTF. The CDR3 bases are TGTGCCAGCAGCCTGACGTTGACAGGGATCTATGGCTACACCTTC.

V gene TRBV11-1 combines with J gene TRBJ1-4; possible D gene TRBD1, 6 bases. There are 14 residues in the CDR3. Per the germline V gene, CDR1 is SGHAT and CDR2 is FQDESV (reference sequence). Trimming took 4 bases from V and 7 from J, leaving 13 bases between them. This chain's CDR3 is CASSYTGTIEKLFF. CDR3 sequence (DNA): TGTGCCAGCAGCTACACAGGGACAATTGAAAAACTGTTTTTT.

This chain's CDR3 is CASSLVMGRVDTGELFF. Here the CDR3 DNA reads TGTGCCAGCAGCTTAGTGATGGGCAGGGTAGACACCGGGGAGCTGTTTTTT. The chain uses TRBV7-2 and TRBJ2-2, with D possibly matching TRBD1 (5 bases). V was shortened by 1 base and J by 3 bases, with 15 bases between the two germline ends. CDR1 is SGHTA and CDR2 is FQGNSA in the germline V gene. The CDR3 contains 17 residues. Supplemented by reference TRBV7-2 and TRBJ2-2, the full variable domain reads GAGVSQSPSNKVTEKGKDVELRCDPISGHTALYWYRQSLGQGLEFLIYFQGNSAPDKSGLPSDRFSAERTGGSVSTLTIQRTQQEDSAVYLCASSLVMGRVDTGELFFGEGSRLTVL.

The rearrangement uses TRBV10-1 and TRBJ1-1, with D unclear. This CDR3 is built from 11 residues. Looked up from germline, CDR1 is WNHNN and CDR2 is SYGVQD (reference sequence). V was pared by 4 bases and J by 11 bases, with 11 bases between. CDR3 DNA: TGCGCCAGCAGTGGAGGATTTGGGGCTTTCTTT. Residues: CASSGGFGAFF.